This TCR beta chain was sequenced in a study of T cell repertoires in cytomegalovirus infection. V lost 2 bases and J lost 2; bases outside the gene matches: 3. Germline-derived CDR1 and CDR2 are ENHRY and SYGVKD. The CDR3 has 15 amino acids. About this clonotype itself: Its specificity is not known.

Study-wide results and caveats: In two of eight donors, the top clonotype was HLA-C-restricted CMV-specific.

TCRdb recomputed calls from the reads with MiXCR, one row per CDR3 protein. The sample carries about 740,000 distinct CDR3 sequences, 35% to 40% recorded once. The sample taken for sequencing was PBMCs. This clonotype was sampled from a human donor in good health (CMV status not recorded). Some clones in this sample may be carry-over from other donors' samples. This chain uses TRBV10-3 with TRBJ1-2, with 9 bases that match TRBD1. As DNA, the CDR3 is TGTGCCATCAGTGAGGACAGGGGGGGGAACTATGGCTACACCTTC. It translates to CAISEDRGGNYGYTF.